What follows is one T cell receptor beta chain and its context. Antigen: not known. The data derive from a study of shared clonotypes between healthy human individuals. Libraries were prepared by immunoSEQ multiplex PCR; TCRdb keeps only in-frame clonotypes and omits some of them. The table includes millions of clones, about 95% detected once. The CDR3 runs 14 residues. Per the germline V gene, CDR1 is SGHDT and CDR2 is YYEEEE. General study points: Richness estimates generally favored naive over memory subsets. About 5% of naive CD4 clonotypes were shared across several donors. Generation probabilities of non-shared clonotypes were lower (relative to those shared by all four donors).

The sequence was obtained from a man between 18 and 29 years old in good health. The V gene is TRBV5-6, the J gene TRBJ2-5; perhaps TRBD1 as D (6 bases). TRBJ2-7 explains the end of the DNA better; the J call may be wrong. The source material was naive CD4+ T cells sorted from blood. As for subset: CD45RA+ positively selected. The CDR3 DNA sequence: TGTGCCAGCAGCTTTACAATACAGGGTACCGAGCAGTACTTC. This gives the protein CASSFTIQGTEQYF.